This T cell receptor (beta chain) stems from a study of OX40 agonist ivuxolimab in advanced cancers. As for the study in general: Allowance was made for prior anti-PD-1, anti-PD-L1 or anti-CTLA-4 therapy, and approximately 41% had some.

V was pared by 3 bases and J by 4 bases, with 16 bases between. CDR1 SGHRS and CDR2 YFSETQ come from the germline V gene. The CDR3 covers 15 residues. Using immunoSEQ multiplex PCR, the repertoire was profiled, and TCRdb retains in-frame clones only, with some absent. The repertoire holds tens of thousands of clones, with about 85% as singletons. With respect to this clone: Other DNA sequences in this sample translate to the same CDR3.

The J gene is TRBJ1-1, the V gene TRBV5-1; tentative D call: TRBD1 (6 bases). The TCR comes from an adult with an advanced solid tumor such as melanoma, head and neck, liver or kidney cancer. The starting material was CD4+ or CD8+ T cells sorted from blood, obtained in a trial of the OX40 agonist ivuxolimab. CDR3 DNA sequence: TGCGCCAGCAGCTCCACAACAGGGTTGGGCACTGAAGCTTTCTTT. Its protein product is CASSSTTGLGTEAFF.